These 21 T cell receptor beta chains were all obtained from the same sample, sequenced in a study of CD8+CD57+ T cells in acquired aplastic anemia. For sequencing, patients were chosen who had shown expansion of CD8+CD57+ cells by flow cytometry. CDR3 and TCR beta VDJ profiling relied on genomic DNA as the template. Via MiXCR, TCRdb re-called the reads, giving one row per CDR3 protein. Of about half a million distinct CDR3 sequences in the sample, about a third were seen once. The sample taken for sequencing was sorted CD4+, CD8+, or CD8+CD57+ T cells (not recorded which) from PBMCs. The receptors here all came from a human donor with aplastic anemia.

The CDR3 nucleotides are TGTGCCAGCAGCCAAACCAGGGGGAGCGCAGATACGCAGTATTTT. This sequence encodes CASSQTRGSADTQYF. The V gene is TRBV14, the J gene TRBJ2-3; 7 bases align to TRBD1. Germline V lookup: CDR1 SGHDN, CDR2 FVKESK. The CDR3 sequence is 15 residues long. Trimming at V came to 2 bases and at J to 4 bases, leaving 6 bases not matched to a gene.

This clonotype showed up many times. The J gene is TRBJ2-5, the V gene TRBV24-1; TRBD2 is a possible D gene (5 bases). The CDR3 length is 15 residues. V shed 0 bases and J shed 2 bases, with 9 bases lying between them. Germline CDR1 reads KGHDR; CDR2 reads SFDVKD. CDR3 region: CATSDLQPGQETQYF. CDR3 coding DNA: TGTGCCACCAGTGATTTGCAACCGGGGCAAGAGACCCAGTACTTC.

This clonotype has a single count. CDR3 DNA: TGCAGTGCTAGGCCGAGACTAGCGGGGGAGGGGGAGCTGTTTTTT. Residues: CSARPRLAGEGELFF. The chain joins TRBV20-1 to TRBJ2-2, with 12 bases matching TRBD2. V shed 3 bases and J 8 bases; nucleotides not matched to a gene: 7. Germline CDR1 and CDR2: DFQATT and SNEGSKA (reference sequence). This CDR3 comprises 15 residues.

CDR3: CASATRTGDGSPLHF. The CDR3 coding sequence is TGTGCCAGTGCTACTCGTACCGGGGACGGGTCACCCCTCCACTTT. The rearrangement joins TRBV19 to TRBJ1-6, with D possibly matching TRBD1 (5 bases). Germline V lookup: CDR1 LNHDA, CDR2 SQIVND (reference sequence). CDR3 length: 15 residues. Trimming took 8 bases from V and 10 from J, leaving 21 bases between them. The complete variable domain, with remaining parts taken from reference TRBV19 and TRBJ1-6, reads DGGITQSPKYLFRKEGQNVTLSCEQNLNHDAMYWYRQDPGQGLRLIYYSQIVNDFQKGDIAEGYSVSREKKESFPLTVTSAQKNPTAFYLCASATRTGDGSPLHFGNGTRLTVT.

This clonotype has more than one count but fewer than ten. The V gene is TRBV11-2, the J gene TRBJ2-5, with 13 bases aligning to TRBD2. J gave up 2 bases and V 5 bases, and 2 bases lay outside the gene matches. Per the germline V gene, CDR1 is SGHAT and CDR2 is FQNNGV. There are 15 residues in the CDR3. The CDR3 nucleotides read TGTGCCAGCAGCACTAGCGGGGGGGGTCAAGAGACCCAGTACTTC. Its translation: CASSTSGGGQETQYF.

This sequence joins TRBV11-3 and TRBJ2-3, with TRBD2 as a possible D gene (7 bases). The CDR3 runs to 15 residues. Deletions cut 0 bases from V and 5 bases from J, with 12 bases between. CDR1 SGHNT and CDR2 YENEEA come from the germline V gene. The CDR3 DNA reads TGTGCCAGCAGCTTAGACGGGGGCGGGGGAGATACGCAGTATTTT. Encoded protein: CASSLDGGGGDTQYF.

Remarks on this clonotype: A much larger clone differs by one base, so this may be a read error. CDR3 bases: TGCATTGCTAGATCGACCCCTGGGACTGAAGCTTTCTTT. Translating gives CIARSTPGTEAFF. The chain links TRBV20-1 to TRBJ1-1; D remains ambiguous. Per the germline V gene, CDR1 is DFQATT and CDR2 is SNEGSKA (reference sequence). This CDR3 is built from 13 residues.

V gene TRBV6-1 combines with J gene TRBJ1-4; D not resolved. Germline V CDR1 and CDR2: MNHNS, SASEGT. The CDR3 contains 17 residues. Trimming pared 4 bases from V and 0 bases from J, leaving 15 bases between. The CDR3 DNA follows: TGTGCCAGCAGTGCCACCTTGCGCGTCGCAACTAATGAAAAACTGTTTTTT. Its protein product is CASSATLRVATNEKLFF.

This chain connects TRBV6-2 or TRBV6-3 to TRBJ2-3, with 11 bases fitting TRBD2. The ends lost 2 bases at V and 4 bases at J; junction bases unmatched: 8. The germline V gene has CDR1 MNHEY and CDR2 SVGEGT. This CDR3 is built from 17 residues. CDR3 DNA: TGTGCCAGCAGTTACGGGCTCCTAGCGGGGGGCCCAGATACGCAGTATTTT. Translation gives CASSYGLLAGGPDTQYF.

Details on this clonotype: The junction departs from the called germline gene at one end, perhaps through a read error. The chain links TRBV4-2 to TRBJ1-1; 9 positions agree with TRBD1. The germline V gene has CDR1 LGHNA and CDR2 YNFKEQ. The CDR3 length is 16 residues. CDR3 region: CASSPKGQGLNTEALF. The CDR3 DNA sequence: TGTGCCAGCAGCCCGAAGGGACAGGGTTTGAACACTGAAGCTCTCTTT.

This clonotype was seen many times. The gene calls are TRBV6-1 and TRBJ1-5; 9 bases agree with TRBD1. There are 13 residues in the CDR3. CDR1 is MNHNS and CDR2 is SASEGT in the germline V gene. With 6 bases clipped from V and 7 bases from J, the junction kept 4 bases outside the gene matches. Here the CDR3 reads CASRTGQGQPQHF. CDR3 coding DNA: TGTGCCAGCAGAACGGGACAGGGACAGCCCCAGCATTTT.

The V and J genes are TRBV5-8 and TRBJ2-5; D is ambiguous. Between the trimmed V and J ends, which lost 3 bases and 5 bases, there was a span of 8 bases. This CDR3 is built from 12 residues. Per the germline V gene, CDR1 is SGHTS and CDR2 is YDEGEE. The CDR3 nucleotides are TGTGCCAGCAGCTCTCGACGGGAGACCCAGTACTTC. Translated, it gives CASSSRRETQYF.

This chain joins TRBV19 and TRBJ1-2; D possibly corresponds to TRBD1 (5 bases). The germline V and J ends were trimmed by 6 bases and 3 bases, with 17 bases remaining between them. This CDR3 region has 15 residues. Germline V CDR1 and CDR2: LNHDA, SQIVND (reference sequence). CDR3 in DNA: TGTGCCAGTAGCTTACCGGGACGGGTATACTATGGCTACACCTTC. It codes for CASSLPGRVYYGYTF.

CDR3 sequence reads: CASSEEGGETQYF. As DNA, the CDR3 is TGCGCCAGCAGTGAAGAGGGTGGGGAGACCCAGTACTTC. The rearrangement joins TRBV10-1 to TRBJ2-5; a possible D gene is TRBD2 (5 bases). The V end was cut by 3 bases, the J end by 5 bases, with 10 bases between. The germline V gene encodes CDR1 WNHNN and CDR2 SYGVQD (reference sequence). This CDR3 is built from 13 residues.

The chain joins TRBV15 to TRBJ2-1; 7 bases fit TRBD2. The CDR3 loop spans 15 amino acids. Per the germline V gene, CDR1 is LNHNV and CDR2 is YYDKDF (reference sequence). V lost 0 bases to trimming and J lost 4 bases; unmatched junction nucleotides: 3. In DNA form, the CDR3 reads TGTGCCACCAGCAGAGATGCTAGCGGTTACAATGAGCAGTTCTTC. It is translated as CATSRDASGYNEQFF. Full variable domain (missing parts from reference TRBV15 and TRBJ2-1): DAMVIQNPRYQVTQFGKPVTLSCSQTLNHNVMYWYQQKSSQAPKLLFHYYDKDFNNEADTPDNFQSRRPNTSFCFLDIRSPGLGDTAMYLCATSRDASGYNEQFFGPGTRLTVL.

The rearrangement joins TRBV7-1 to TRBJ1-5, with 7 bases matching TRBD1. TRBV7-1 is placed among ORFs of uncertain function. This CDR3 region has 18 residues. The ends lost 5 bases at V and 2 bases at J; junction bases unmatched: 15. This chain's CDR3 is CASSRDRGPRRGNQPQHF. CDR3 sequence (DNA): TGTGCCAGCAGCCGGGACAGAGGGCCGCGGAGGGGCAATCAGCCCCAGCATTTT.

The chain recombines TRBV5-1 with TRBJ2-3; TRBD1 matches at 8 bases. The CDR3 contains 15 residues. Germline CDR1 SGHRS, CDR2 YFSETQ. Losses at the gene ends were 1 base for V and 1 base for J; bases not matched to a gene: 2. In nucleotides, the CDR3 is TGCGCCAGCAGCTTGCAGGGGGCCCGCACAGATACGCAGTATTTT. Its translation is CASSLQGARTDTQYF. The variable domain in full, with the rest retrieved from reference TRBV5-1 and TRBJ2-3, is KAGVTQTPRYLIKTRGQQVTLSCSPISGHRSVSWYQQTPGQGLQFLFEYFSETQRNKGNFPGRFSGRQFSNSRSEMNVSTLELGDSALYLCASSLQGARTDTQYFGPGTRLTVL.

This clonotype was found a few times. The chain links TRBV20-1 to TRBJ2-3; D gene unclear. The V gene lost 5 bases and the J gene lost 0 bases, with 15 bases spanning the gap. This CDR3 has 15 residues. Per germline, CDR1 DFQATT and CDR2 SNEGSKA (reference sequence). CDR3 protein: CSALDVASSTDTQYF. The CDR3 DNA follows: TGCAGTGCTTTAGACGTGGCGTCTAGCACAGATACGCAGTATTTT.

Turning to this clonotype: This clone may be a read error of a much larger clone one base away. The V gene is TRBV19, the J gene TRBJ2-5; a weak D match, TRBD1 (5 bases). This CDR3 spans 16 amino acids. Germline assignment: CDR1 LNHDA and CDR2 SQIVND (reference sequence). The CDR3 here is CASSMLSQGNIKIQYF. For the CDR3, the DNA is TGTGCCAGCAGTATGCTATCGCAGGGAAACATAAAGATCCAGTACTTC.

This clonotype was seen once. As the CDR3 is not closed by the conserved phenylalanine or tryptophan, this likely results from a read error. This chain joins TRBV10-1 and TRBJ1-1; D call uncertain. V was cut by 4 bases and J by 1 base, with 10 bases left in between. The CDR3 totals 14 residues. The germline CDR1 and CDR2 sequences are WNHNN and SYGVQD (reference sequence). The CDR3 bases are TGCGCCAGCAGTGCAGTGGGAGGGAACACTGAAGCTTTCCTT. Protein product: CASSAVGGNTEAFL.

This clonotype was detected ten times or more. The CDR3 DNA sequence: TGTGCCAGTAGTATAGGCAGGGGGCGGACTGAAGCTTTCTTT. This translates into CASSIGRGRTEAFF. V is TRBV19 and J is TRBJ1-1; 8 bases agree with TRBD1. This CDR3 has 14 amino acids. CDR1 and CDR2 from the germline V gene are LNHDA and SQIVND (reference sequence). With 1 base clipped from V and 5 bases from J, the junction kept 3 bases outside the gene matches.